A single sample gave rise to the 22 T cell receptor beta chains below, sequenced in a study of cytomegalovirus exposure and HLA in healthy donors. The PCR employed 60 Vbeta primers together with 13 Jbeta primers. Assay: immunoSEQ multiplex PCR; the TCRdb copy retains only in-frame clones and omits some. The data show some 100,000 clones, with roughly 83% seen just once and roughly 3.7% held by the top ten. Sequenced input: PBMCs. The receptors originated from a female donor in good health and CMV-seropositive.

The chain combines TRBV30 with TRBJ2-1; 12 bases map to TRBD2. Per the germline V gene, CDR1 is GTSNPN and CDR2 is SVGIG (reference sequence). The CDR3 spans 14 residues. V dropped 1 base and J dropped 10; count of bases not matched to a gene: 5. CDR3 sequence reads: CAWSGTSGITEQFF. CDR3 DNA sequence: TGTGCCTGGAGTGGGACTAGCGGGATTACCGAGCAGTTCTTC.

The chain recombines TRBV7-8 with TRBJ2-5, with TRBD2 matching 7 bases. The ends lost 0 bases at V and 5 bases at J; junction bases unmatched: 12. The germline CDR1 and CDR2 sequences are SGHVS and FQNEAQ. This CDR3 contains 17 residues. The CDR3 DNA is TGTGCCAGCAGCTTAGCGGGGGGGTGGGACTGGAGGGAGACCCAGTACTTC. It encodes CASSLAGGWDWRETQYF.

A few counts support this clone. The junction and the germline gene differ at one end; a read error may be behind it. V is TRBV7-9 and J is TRBJ2-7, with 11 nucleotides matching TRBD1. This CDR3 contains 14 residues. Germline lookup yields CDR1 SEHNR and CDR2 FQNEAQ (reference sequence). The CDR3 bases are TGTTCCAGCAGCCCCGGGACAGGGGGCTACGAGCAGTACTTC. Translation gives CSSSPGTGGYEQYF.

The J gene is TRBJ2-7, the V gene TRBV27; 8 bases align to TRBD1. The trim removed 4 bases at V and 3 bases at J, leaving 5 bases unmatched. The CDR3 covers 14 residues. Germline CDR1 and CDR2: MNHEY and SMNVEV (reference sequence). In nucleotides, the CDR3 is TGTGCCAGCAGTTCGACAGGGGAGCTCTACGAGCAGTACTTC. This sequence encodes CASSSTGELYEQYF.

The chain carries TRBV7-2 and TRBJ2-1, with TRBD1 matching over 12 bases. Looked up from germline, CDR1 is SGHTA and CDR2 is FQGNSA. The trim removed 5 bases at V and 2 bases at J, leaving 7 bases unmatched. The CDR3 sequence is 17 residues long. CDR3 sequence: CASSPQGQGAPYNEQFF. CDR3 DNA sequence: TGTGCCAGCAGCCCCCAGGGACAGGGGGCCCCCTACAATGAGCAGTTCTTC.

The chain combines TRBV9 with TRBJ1-2, with 9 nucleotides matching TRBD1. This CDR3 has 16 amino acids. CDR1 and CDR2 from the germline V gene are SGDLS and YYNGEE. V was pared by 4 bases and J by 2 bases, with 9 bases of the junction left unmatched. The CDR3 sequence: CASSPRSGQGNYGYTF. CDR3 nucleotides: TGTGCCAGCAGCCCCAGATCGGGACAGGGAAACTATGGCTACACCTTC.

A single count supports this clone. This chain joins TRBV4-2 and TRBJ1-5; 8 bases match TRBD1. With 1 base clipped from V and 2 bases from J, the junction kept 16 bases outside the gene matches. This CDR3 region has 20 residues. The germline V gene encodes CDR1 LGHNA and CDR2 YNFKEQ. CDR3 protein: CASSQVAGTGGVMGNQPQHF. The CDR3 DNA reads TGTGCCAGCAGCCAAGTGGCAGGGACAGGTGGGGTCATGGGCAATCAGCCCCAGCATTTT.

The gene calls are TRBV4-2 and TRBJ2-7, with 9 bases identical to TRBD1. V gave up 1 base and J gave up 4 bases; unmatched junction bases: 5. Germline V CDR1 and CDR2: LGHNA, YNFKEQ. The CDR3 extends over 15 amino acids. CDR3 bases: TGTGCCAGCAGCCAAGCGGCTGGGACAGGGTACGAGCAGTACTTC. Translation: CASSQAAGTGYEQYF.

J is TRBJ2-2 and V is TRBV19; 10 bases fit TRBD1. CDR1 LNHDA and CDR2 SQIVND come from the germline V gene (reference sequence). The CDR3 is made up of 16 amino acids. V shed 4 bases, J shed 7 bases, and the junction held 9 bases outside the gene matches. CDR3 bases: TGTGCCAGTAGTAGGGGACGACAGGGGGCCTACGGGGAGCTGTTTTTT. Its translation: CASSRGRQGAYGELFF.

The chain carries TRBV2 and TRBJ2-7; D remains unclear. The CDR3 is 12 amino acids. Trimming pared 3 bases from V and 9 bases from J, leaving 12 bases between. The germline gives CDR1 SNHLY, CDR2 FYNNEI. DNA of the CDR3: TGTGCCAGCAGTGAGGCGGTAGTAAGGCAGTACTTC. It is translated as CASSEAVVRQYF.

This rearrangement joins TRBV11-2 to TRBJ2-1, with D perhaps TRBD2 (6 bases). This CDR3 has 16 residues. Germline lookup yields CDR1 SGHAT and CDR2 FQNNGV. Between the trimmed V and J ends, which lost 5 bases and 5 bases, there was a span of 19 bases. The CDR3 loop reads CASSPRGPSENNEQFF. CDR3 DNA sequence: TGTGCCAGCAGCCCTAGGGGTCCTAGCGAGAACAATGAGCAGTTCTTC.

This chain connects TRBV28 to TRBJ1-5, with a possible D match to TRBD1 (6 bases). This CDR3 spans 15 amino acids. Germline-derived CDR1 and CDR2 are MDHEN and SYDVKM. The germline V and J ends were trimmed by 6 bases and 7 bases, with 19 bases remaining between them. The CDR3 is CASRLDRLLRQPQHF. CDR3 nucleotides: TGTGCCAGCAGACTTGACAGGCTCCTGAGGCAGCCCCAGCATTTT.

This clone has only one observation. V and J are TRBV4-2 and TRBJ2-1; 9 nucleotides align to TRBD1. The germline V gene encodes CDR1 LGHNA and CDR2 YNFKEQ. This CDR3 region has 17 residues. The V segment lost 0 bases and the J segment 5 bases; nucleotides outside the gene matches: 8. CDR3 loop: CASSQEHGTGWDNEQFF. CDR3 in DNA: TGTGCCAGCAGCCAAGAGCACGGGACAGGGTGGGACAATGAGCAGTTCTTC.

The chain carries TRBV10-3 and TRBJ1-4; 8 bases fit TRBD1. Germline CDR1 ENHRY, CDR2 SYGVKD. This CDR3 has 12 residues. V shed 8 bases and J 9 bases; nucleotides not matched to a gene: 5. The CDR3 sequence is CAISGQGKKLFF. The CDR3 DNA sequence: TGTGCCATCTCTGGACAGGGAAAAAAACTGTTTTTT.

The chain recombines TRBV5-4 with TRBJ2-7; TRBD2 aligns across 7 bases. Trimming took 0 bases from V and 6 from J; bases not matched to a gene: 3. This CDR3 has 13 amino acids. Germline assignment: CDR1 SGHNT and CDR2 YYREEE (reference sequence). CDR3 nucleotide sequence: TGTGCCAGCAGCTTGGTGGGGGGGACCGAGCAGTACTTC. As protein: CASSLVGGTEQYF.

This rearrangement joins TRBV6-5 to TRBJ2-2; tentative D call: TRBD1 (5 bases). Germline V gives CDR1 MNHEY, CDR2 SVGAGI. There are 14 residues in the CDR3. Trimming shortened V by 2 bases and J by 5 bases, and 9 bases separated the two germline ends. The CDR3 sequence: CASSYRRGTGELFF. CDR3 DNA sequence: TGTGCCAGCAGTTACAGAAGGGGTACCGGGGAGCTGTTTTTT.

This clone showed up just a few times. The chain carries TRBV6-6 and TRBJ2-6; TRBD1 agrees at 8 bases. After removal of 7 bases from V and 0 bases from J, the junction contained 5 bases not matched to a gene. The CDR3 sequence is 16 residues long. Germline V gives CDR1 MNHNY, CDR2 SVGAGI (reference sequence). In DNA form, the CDR3 reads TGTGCCAGCACCCTCGGGACAGGCTCTGGGGCCAACGTCCTGACTTTC. Translation: CASTLGTGSGANVLTF.

The V and J genes are TRBV6-1 and TRBJ1-1; D not certain. V shed 8 bases and J shed 1 base, with 14 bases lying between them. The CDR3 totals 14 residues. Germline loops: CDR1 MNHNS, CDR2 SASEGT. The DNA of the CDR3 is TGTGCCAGCGAAGAGGGCGGAACGAACACTGAAGCTTTCTTT. The encoded protein is CASEEGGTNTEAFF.

The table lists this clone with a few counts. This chain connects TRBV7-2 to TRBJ2-5, with 8 bases identical to TRBD1. The J call may be incorrect, as the DNA end agrees better with TRBJ2-7. The CDR3 has 13 residues. Germline V gene lookup returns CDR1 SGHTA and CDR2 FQGNSA. CDR3 amino acids: CASSLGGQDEQYF. CDR3 in DNA: TGTGCCAGCAGCTTAGGGGGACAGGACGAGCAGTACTTC.

This clone came up once. This chain links TRBV19 with TRBJ1-4; D is unclear. Trimming took off 6 bases at V and 5 bases at J, with 4 bases between the two ends. Germline CDR1 is LNHDA and CDR2 is SQIVND (reference sequence). The CDR3 sequence is 11 residues long. The CDR3 nucleotides read TGTGCCAGTAGGTCGAATGAAAAACTGTTTTTT. This codes for CASRSNEKLFF.

This clone appeared a few times. The rearrangement uses TRBV7-2 and TRBJ2-4, with 9 bases matching TRBD2. The V and J ends lost 2 bases and 5 bases, in that order; junction bases with no gene match: 10. The CDR3 is 17 residues long. Germline V gene data show CDR1 as SGHTA and CDR2 as FQGNSA. CDR3 region: CASSLIGGGARQNIQYF. CDR3 coding DNA: TGTGCCAGCAGCTTAATTGGCGGGGGGGCAAGACAAAACATTCAGTACTTC.

Remarks on this clone: The sample contains more than one DNA sequence encoding this CDR3. The chain uses TRBV30 and TRBJ2-7; D may be TRBD1 (6 bases). V was cut by 0 bases and J by 2 bases, with 11 bases left in between. In germline, CDR1 is GTSNPN, CDR2 SVGIG (reference sequence). The CDR3 runs to 14 residues. The CDR3 DNA follows: TGTGCCTGGAGTGTAGGGGCAGGGGCCTACGAGCAGTACTTC. Its protein product is CAWSVGAGAYEQYF.